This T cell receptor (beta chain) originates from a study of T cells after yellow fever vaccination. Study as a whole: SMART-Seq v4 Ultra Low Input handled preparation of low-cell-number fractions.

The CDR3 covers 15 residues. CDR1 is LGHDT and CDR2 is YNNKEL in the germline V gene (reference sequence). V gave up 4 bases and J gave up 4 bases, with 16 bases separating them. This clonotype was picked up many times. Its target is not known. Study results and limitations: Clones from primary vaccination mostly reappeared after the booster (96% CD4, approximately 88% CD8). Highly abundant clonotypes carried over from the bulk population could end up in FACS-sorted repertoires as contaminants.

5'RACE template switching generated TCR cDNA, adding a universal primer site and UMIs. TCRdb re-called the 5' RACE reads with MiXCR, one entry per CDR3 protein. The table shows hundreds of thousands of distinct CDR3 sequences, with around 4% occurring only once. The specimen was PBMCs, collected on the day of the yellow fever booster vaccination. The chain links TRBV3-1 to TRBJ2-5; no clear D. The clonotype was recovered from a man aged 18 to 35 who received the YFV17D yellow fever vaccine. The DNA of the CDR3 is TGTGCCAGCAGCCTCTCCCGGCTAGTATCAGAGACCCAGTACTTC. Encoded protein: CASSLSRLVSETQYF.